This TCR beta chain appears in the sequencing data of a study of CD8+ T cells in alopecia areata. The germline V and J ends were trimmed by 2 bases and 12 bases, with 10 bases remaining between them. The germline gives CDR1 MDHEN, CDR2 SYDVKM. The CDR3 has 12 residues. It was cDNA, reverse transcribed from extracted RNA, that served as the sequencing template. TCRdb's table, derived via immunoSEQ multiplex PCR, lists solely in-frame clones and lacks some. The profile shows 75,000 to 100,000 clones, around 38% of them singletons. The chain couples TRBV28 to TRBJ2-2; D might be TRBD1 (6 bases). This TCR derives from a human donor with alopecia areata. The specimen sequenced was CD4+ T cells sorted from blood. The CDR3 nucleotides are TGTGCCAGCAGTTTAGTAAGGGGGAAGCTGTTTTTT. Its protein is CASSLVRGKLFF.